This record looks at one T cell receptor beta chain sequence and its context. Antigen specificity is unknown. The same CDR3 is also encoded by other DNA sequences in this sample. Genomic DNA of each subset was evenly split across several immunoSEQ plates. Assay used: immunoSEQ multiplex PCR; TCRdb lists only in-frame clones, some missing. The sample lists roughly 1,000,000 clones; around three quarters were seen once. This specimen belongs to a study of shared clonotypes between healthy human individuals. Findings and limits, study-wide: A handful of donors had roughly 5% of their naive CD4 clonotypes in common.

This TCR derives from a man between 18 and 35 years old in good health. Some clones in this sample may be carry-over from other donors' samples. The sequenced material came from memory CD4+ T cells from PBMCs. Described subset: CD45RA-negative fraction.

The CDR3 sequence: CASRGPQGYSNQPQHF. In nucleotides, the CDR3 is TGTGCCAGCAGGGGTCCACAGGGTTATAGCAATCAGCCCCAGCATTTT. The chain is built from TRBV2 and TRBJ1-5; weak D call: TRBD1 (6 bases). Between the trimmed V and J ends, which lost 6 bases and 0 bases, there was a span of 15 bases. The CDR3 is 16 amino acids. Germline CDR1 is SNHLY and CDR2 is FYNNEI. The variable domain in full, completed from reference TRBV2 and TRBJ1-5, reads EPEVTQTPSHQVTQMGQEVILRCVPISNHLYFYWYRQILGQKVEFLVSFYNNEISEKSEIFDDQFSVERPDGSNFTLKIRSTKLEDSAMYFCASRGPQGYSNQPQHFGDGTRLSIL.